The clone carrying this TCR beta chain was observed once. Its antigen is currently unknown. The data stem from a study of vaccination and CD4 T cells after COVID-19. Study-level findings and limits: For convalescent patients, 304 of the 307 vaccine-specific clones analyzed were classified as spike mono-reactive.

The V gene lost 5 bases and the J gene lost 0 bases, with 12 bases spanning the gap. Germline CDR1 reads ENHRY; CDR2 reads SYGVKD. CDR3 size: 15 residues. TCRdb fed the PCR reads into MiXCR, producing one record per CDR3 protein. The sample holds about 15,000 distinct CDR3 sequences, roughly 71% seen once. This TCR came from a human donor who had recovered from COVID-19. Sequencing used CD4+ T cells from blood, obtained after SARS-CoV-2 vaccination. The V gene is TRBV10-3, the J gene TRBJ2-3; D not resolved. CDR3 DNA sequence: TGTGCCATCAGTCAAGGCCGTTCTAGCACAGATACGCAGTATTTT. This sequence encodes CAISQGRSSTDTQYF.